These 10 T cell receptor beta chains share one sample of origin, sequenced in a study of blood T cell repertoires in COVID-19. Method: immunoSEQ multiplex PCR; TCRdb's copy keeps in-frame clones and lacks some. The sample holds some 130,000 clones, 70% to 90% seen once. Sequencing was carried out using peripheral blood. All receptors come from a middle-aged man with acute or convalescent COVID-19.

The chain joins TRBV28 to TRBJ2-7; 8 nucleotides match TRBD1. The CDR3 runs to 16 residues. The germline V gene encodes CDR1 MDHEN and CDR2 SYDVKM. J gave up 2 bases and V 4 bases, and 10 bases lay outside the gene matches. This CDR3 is CASSSAIRTGPYEQYF. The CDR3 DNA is TGTGCCAGCAGTTCCGCAATCAGGACAGGGCCCTACGAGCAGTACTTC.

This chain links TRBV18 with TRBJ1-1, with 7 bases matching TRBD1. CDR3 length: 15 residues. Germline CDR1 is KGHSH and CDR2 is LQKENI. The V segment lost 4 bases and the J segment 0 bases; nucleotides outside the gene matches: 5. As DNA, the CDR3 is TGTGCCAGCTCACTACAGGGACAGATGAACACTGAAGCTTTCTTT. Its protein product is CASSLQGQMNTEAFF.

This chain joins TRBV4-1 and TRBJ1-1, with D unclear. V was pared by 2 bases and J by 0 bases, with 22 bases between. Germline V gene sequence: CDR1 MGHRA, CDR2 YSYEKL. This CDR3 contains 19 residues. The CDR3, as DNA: TGCGCCAGCAGCCAACGATCCATGAGAGGGAGTAATTTGAACACTGAAGCTTTCTTT. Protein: CASSQRSMRGSNLNTEAFF.

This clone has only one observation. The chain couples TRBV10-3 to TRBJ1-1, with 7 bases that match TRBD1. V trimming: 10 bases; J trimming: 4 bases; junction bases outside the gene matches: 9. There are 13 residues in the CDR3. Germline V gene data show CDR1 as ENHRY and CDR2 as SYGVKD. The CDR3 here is CASAGGQATEAFF. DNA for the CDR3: TGTGCCAGCGCAGGGGGTCAGGCCACTGAAGCTTTCTTT.

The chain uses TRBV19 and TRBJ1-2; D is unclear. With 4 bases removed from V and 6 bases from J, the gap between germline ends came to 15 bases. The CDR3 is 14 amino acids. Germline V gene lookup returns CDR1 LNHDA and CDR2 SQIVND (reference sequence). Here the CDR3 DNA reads TGTGCCAGTAGTACTCCGTGGAGGCGGGATGGCTACACCTTC. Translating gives CASSTPWRRDGYTF.

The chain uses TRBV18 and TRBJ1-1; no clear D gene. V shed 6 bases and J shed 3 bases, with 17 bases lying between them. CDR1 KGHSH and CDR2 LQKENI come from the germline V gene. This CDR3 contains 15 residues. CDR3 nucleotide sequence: TGTGCCAGCTCTCCTTTTGACATAGCGGACACTGAAGCTTTCTTT. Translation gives CASSPFDIADTEAFF.

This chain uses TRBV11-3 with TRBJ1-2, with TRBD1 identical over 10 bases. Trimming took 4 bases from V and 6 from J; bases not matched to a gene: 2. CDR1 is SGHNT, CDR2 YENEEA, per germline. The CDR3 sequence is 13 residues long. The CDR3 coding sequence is TGTGCCAGCAGCTCCGGGACAGGGGATGGCTACACCTTC. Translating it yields CASSSGTGDGYTF.

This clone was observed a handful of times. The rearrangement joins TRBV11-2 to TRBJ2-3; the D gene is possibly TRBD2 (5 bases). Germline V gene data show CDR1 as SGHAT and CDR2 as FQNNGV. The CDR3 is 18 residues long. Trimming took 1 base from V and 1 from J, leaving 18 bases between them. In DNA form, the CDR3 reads TGTGCCAGCAGCTTAGGCGGGCTGGACTTGCGAGGCACAGATACGCAGTATTTT. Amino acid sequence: CASSLGGLDLRGTDTQYF. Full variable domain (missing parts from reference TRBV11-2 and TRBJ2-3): EAGVAQSPRYKIIEKRQSVAFWCNPISGHATLYWYQQILGQGPKLLIQFQNNGVVDDSQLPKDRFSAERLKGVDSTLKIQPAKLEDSAVYLCASSLGGLDLRGTDTQYFGPGTRLTVL.

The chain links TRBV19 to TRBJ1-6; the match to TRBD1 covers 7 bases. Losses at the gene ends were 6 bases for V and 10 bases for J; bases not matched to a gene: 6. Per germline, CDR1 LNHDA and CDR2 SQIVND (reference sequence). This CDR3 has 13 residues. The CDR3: CASRADRPSPLHF. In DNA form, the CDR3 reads TGTGCCAGTAGAGCGGACAGGCCCTCACCCCTCCACTTT.

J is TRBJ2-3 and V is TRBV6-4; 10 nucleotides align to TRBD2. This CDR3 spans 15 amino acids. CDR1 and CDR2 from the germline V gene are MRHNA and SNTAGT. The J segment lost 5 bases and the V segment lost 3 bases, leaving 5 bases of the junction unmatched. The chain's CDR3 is CASSEFGTSEDTQYF. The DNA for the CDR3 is TGTGCCAGCAGTGAATTCGGGACTAGCGAAGATACGCAGTATTTT.